The 26 T cell receptor beta chains reported below all come from one sample, sequenced in a study of blood T cell repertoires in COVID-19. Using immunoSEQ multiplex PCR, the repertoire was profiled, and TCRdb retains in-frame clones only, with some absent. The sample holds 380,000 or so clones, 88% seen once. Specimen: PBMCs or T cells enriched from blood (not recorded which). The receptors were gathered from a woman aged 30 to 39 with acute COVID-19.

The chain uses TRBV19 and TRBJ2-7, with a possible D match to TRBD2 (5 bases). Trimming took 2 bases from V and 0 from J, leaving 11 bases between them. This CDR3 is 15 amino acids long. Germline V gene data show CDR1 as LNHDA and CDR2 as SQIVND (reference sequence). The DNA of the CDR3 is TGTGCCAGTAGTATACGGGGAACGAGCTCCTACGAGCAGTACTTC. Its protein is CASSIRGTSSYEQYF.

This sequence joins TRBV7-6 and TRBJ2-5; TRBD2 aligns across 9 bases. The V and J ends lost 0 bases and 4 bases, in that order; junction bases with no gene match: 9. Per the germline V gene, CDR1 is SGHVS and CDR2 is FNYEAQ. The CDR3 loop spans 17 amino acids. CDR3 protein: CASSLAFGGLAGETQYF. As DNA, the CDR3 is TGTGCCAGCAGCTTAGCATTTGGGGGACTAGCCGGAGAGACCCAGTACTTC. The full variable domain, completed using reference TRBV7-6 and TRBJ2-5, is GAGVSQSPRYKVTKRGQDVALRCDPISGHVSLYWYRQALGQGPEFLTYFNYEAQQDKSGLPNDRFSAERPEGSISTLTIQRTEQRDSAMYRCASSLAFGGLAGETQYFGPGTRLLVL.

The chain employs TRBV6-6 and TRBJ1-5, with 8 bases lining up with TRBD1. V gave up 5 bases and J gave up 1 base; unmatched junction bases: 10. Germline lookup yields CDR1 MNHNY and CDR2 SVGAGI (reference sequence). This CDR3 region has 17 residues. The CDR3 DNA sequence: TGTGCCAGCAGTCCCGGACAGGGAAGACCGAGCAATCAGCCCCAGCATTTT. Residues: CASSPGQGRPSNQPQHF.

The chain uses TRBV9 and TRBJ2-3; 8 bases agree with TRBD2. This CDR3 comprises 14 residues. J lost 6 bases, V lost 3 bases, and 6 bases had no gene match. Looked up from germline, CDR1 is SGDLS and CDR2 is YYNGEE. CDR3 coding DNA: TGTGCCAGCAGCGCCCGGGGGGGGCTGGATACGCAGTATTTT. Its translation: CASSARGGLDTQYF.

The chain couples TRBV18 to TRBJ2-2, with 9 bases aligning to TRBD1. In germline, CDR1 is KGHSH, CDR2 LQKENI. CDR3 length: 15 residues. Germline trimming cut 6 bases from V and 0 bases from J; bases unmatched to any gene: 2. The CDR3 DNA reads as TGTGCCAGCTCGTGGGACAGGGCGAACACCGGGGAGCTGTTTTTT. Translated, it gives CASSWDRANTGELFF.

The chain carries TRBV6-6 and TRBJ1-1, with TRBD1 identical over 10 bases. The V and J ends lost 5 bases and 3 bases, in that order; junction bases with no gene match: 12. The CDR3 consists of 17 residues. Germline-derived CDR1 and CDR2 are MNHNY and SVGAGI (reference sequence). CDR3 residues: CASSLTGGDYADTEAFF. The CDR3 DNA sequence: TGTGCCAGCAGTCTGACAGGGGGCGATTATGCAGACACTGAAGCTTTCTTT.

The table lists this clone with a count of one. The chain joins TRBV3-1 (or the pseudogene TRBV3-2) to TRBJ1-6; D is possibly TRBD1 (5 bases). The CDR3 extends over 15 amino acids. CDR1 is LGHDT and CDR2 is YNNKEL in the germline V gene (reference sequence). V gave up 6 bases and J gave up 9 bases, with 18 bases separating them. CDR3 protein: CASSKRGGFASPLHF. DNA for the CDR3: TGTGCCAGCAGTAAAAGGGGAGGCTTTGCTTCACCCCTCCACTTT.

There are a few counts of this clone. Written as DNA, the CDR3 is TGCGCCAGCAGCTCACTAGCGGGGGGGGCCGAGCAGTACTTC. This encodes CASSSLAGGAEQYF. The V and J genes are TRBV5-1 and TRBJ2-7; 13 positions agree with TRBD2. V lost 3 bases, J lost 6 bases, and 3 bases stayed unmatched. CDR3 length: 14 residues. Per germline, CDR1 SGHRS and CDR2 YFSETQ.

This clone was detected once. The chain has TRBV10-1 and TRBJ2-5; 12 bases fit TRBD2. This CDR3 is 15 amino acids long. V trimming: 2 bases; J trimming: 5 bases; junction bases outside the gene matches: 3. Germline V CDR1 and CDR2: WNHNN, SYGVQD (reference sequence). For the CDR3, the DNA is TGCGCCAGCAGTGAGGGACTAGCGGGATTGGAGACCCAGTACTTC. Translated, it gives CASSEGLAGLETQYF.

The gene calls are TRBV10-2 and TRBJ1-6; maybe TRBD1 (6 bases). V was clipped by 2 bases and J by 6 bases, with 8 bases between them. This CDR3 is built from 14 residues. Germline assignment: CDR1 WSHSY and CDR2 SAAADI. CDR3 nucleotides: TGCGCCAGCAGTGAGACAGGGCCTAATTCACCCCTCCACTTT. This sequence encodes CASSETGPNSPLHF.

The rearrangement links TRBV2 to TRBJ2-1; 11 nucleotides match TRBD2. With V trimmed by 2 bases and J by 6 bases, 3 bases remained unmatched. This CDR3 comprises 15 residues. The germline V gene has CDR1 SNHLY and CDR2 FYNNEI. CDR3 protein: CASSERLAGGNEQFF. CDR3 nucleotide sequence: TGTGCCAGCAGTGAAAGGCTAGCGGGGGGCAATGAGCAGTTCTTC.

This chain joins TRBV7-2 and TRBJ2-7; no definite D call. The germline V gene has CDR1 SGHTA and CDR2 FQGNSA. The CDR3 runs to 11 residues. Trimming shortened V by 5 bases and J by 1 base, and 3 bases separated the two germline ends. DNA for the CDR3: TGTGCCAGCAGCACTTCCTACGAGCAGTACTTC. The encoded protein is CASSTSYEQYF.

This clone was counted once. The chain joins TRBV19 to TRBJ1-1; TRBD1 aligns across 11 bases. CDR1 and CDR2 from the germline V gene are LNHDA and SQIVND (reference sequence). The CDR3 has 14 amino acids. The ends lost 7 bases at V and 5 bases at J; junction bases unmatched: 6. The CDR3 nucleotides read TGTGCCAGTACGACGGACAGGGGGCCAACTGAAGCTTTCTTT. The encoded protein is CASTTDRGPTEAFF. Filled out from reference TRBV19 and TRBJ1-1, the complete variable domain reads DGGITQSPKYLFRKEGQNVTLSCEQNLNHDAMYWYRQDPGQGLRLIYYSQIVNDFQKGDIAEGYSVSREKKESFPLTVTSAQKNPTAFYLCASTTDRGPTEAFFGQGTRLTVV.

Only one count was recorded for this clone. This chain uses TRBV4-1 with TRBJ1-5; 7 bases agree with TRBD1. The CDR3 covers 14 residues. Germline values: CDR1 MGHRA, CDR2 YSYEKL. The V gene end was trimmed by 1 base and the J gene end by 4 bases; junction bases not matched to a gene: 1. The CDR3 DNA sequence: TGCGCCAGCAGCCAAGCACAGGGGAATCAGCCCCAGCATTTT. Protein: CASSQAQGNQPQHF.

The CDR3 DNA follows: TGTGCCAGCAGAGGGGTAGACAATTCACCCCTCCACTTT. This encodes CASRGVDNSPLHF. The chain joins TRBV6-5 to TRBJ1-6; tentative D call: TRBD1 (5 bases). Germline V gene sequence: CDR1 MNHEY, CDR2 SVGAGI. CDR3 length: 13 amino acids. V was pared by 6 bases and J by 7 bases, with 10 bases between.

In its sample, this clone was seen once. CDR3 region: CAIRGTGANYGYTF. The CDR3 DNA reads TGTGCCATCAGAGGGACAGGGGCTAACTATGGCTACACCTTC. This chain links TRBV10-3 with TRBJ1-2; 10 nucleotides match TRBD1. V trimming: 6 bases; J trimming: 0 bases; junction bases outside the gene matches: 1. Germline CDR1 is ENHRY and CDR2 is SYGVKD. The CDR3 contains 14 residues.

CDR3 sequence (DNA): TGCGCCAGCAGCATACAGGGGGCAGAGTATGGCTACACCTTC. This sequence encodes CASSIQGAEYGYTF. V gene TRBV5-1 combines with J gene TRBJ1-2, with 9 bases lining up with TRBD1. The CDR3 is 14 amino acids. Per germline, CDR1 SGHRS and CDR2 YFSETQ. V gave up 4 bases and J gave up 5 bases; unmatched junction bases: 6.

The chain joins TRBV5-1 to TRBJ1-4, with D maybe TRBD1 (6 bases). Germline V gene sequence: CDR1 SGHRS, CDR2 YFSETQ. V lost 0 bases to trimming and J lost 5 bases, with 17 bases between them. The CDR3 has 17 amino acids. CDR3: CASSLAPSDSTNEKLFF. The CDR3 DNA follows: TGCGCCAGCAGCTTGGCCCCTTCGGACAGTACCAATGAAAAACTGTTTTTT.

The rearrangement links TRBV27 to TRBJ2-6; 7 nucleotides align to TRBD2. Germline V CDR1 and CDR2: MNHEY, SMNVEV (reference sequence). V shed 1 base, J shed 2 bases, and the junction held 2 bases outside the gene matches. The CDR3 is 16 amino acids. CDR3 protein: CASSLYRGAGANVLTF. CDR3 nucleotides: TGTGCCAGCAGTTTATACCGGGGGGCTGGGGCCAACGTCCTGACTTTC. Full variable domain (outside the CDR3, taken from reference TRBV27 and TRBJ2-6): EAQVTQNPRYLITVTGKKLTVTCSQNMNHEYMSWYRQDPGLGLRQIYYSMNVEVTDKGDVPEGYKVSRKEKRNFPLILESPSPNQTSLYFCASSLYRGAGANVLTFGAGSRLTVL.

The V and J genes are TRBV6-5 and TRBJ1-1; D is ambiguous. V lost 1 base and J 1 base, leaving 4 bases between the germline ends. In germline, CDR1 is MNHEY, CDR2 SVGAGI. The CDR3 is 13 amino acids. CDR3 DNA sequence: TGTGCCAGCAGTTACTTCCGGAACACTGAAGCTTTCTTT. It codes for CASSYFRNTEAFF.

This rearrangement joins TRBV10-2 to TRBJ2-5; D gene uncertain. CDR1 and CDR2 from the germline V gene are WSHSY and SAAADI. Trimming removed 0 bases from V and 2 bases from J, with 7 bases in between. The CDR3 sequence is 14 residues long. The CDR3 DNA is TGCGCCAGCAGTGAGTCGCGGCAGCAAGAGACCCAGTACTTC. This sequence encodes CASSESRQQETQYF.

V is TRBV19 and J is TRBJ2-5, with 7 nucleotides matching TRBD1. The CDR3 has 14 residues. The germline V gene has CDR1 LNHDA and CDR2 SQIVND (reference sequence). V trimming: 5 bases; J trimming: 5 bases; junction bases outside the gene matches: 8. CDR3 in DNA: TGTGCCAGTAGTCCAAACAGGGGATCGGAGACCCAGTACTTC. This sequence encodes CASSPNRGSETQYF.

CDR3 region: CASSKQGPPPLHF. The CDR3 DNA follows: TGCGCCAGCAGCAAACAGGGCCCCCCGCCCCTCCACTTT. The J gene is TRBJ1-6, the V gene TRBV5-1, with D possibly being TRBD1 (6 bases). The CDR3 loop spans 13 amino acids. The germline CDR1 and CDR2 sequences are SGHRS and YFSETQ. V was pared by 4 bases and J by 13 bases, with 15 bases between. The full variable domain, completed using reference TRBV5-1 and TRBJ1-6, is KAGVTQTPRYLIKTRGQQVTLSCSPISGHRSVSWYQQTPGQGLQFLFEYFSETQRNKGNFPGRFSGRQFSNSRSEMNVSTLELGDSALYLCASSKQGPPPLHFGNGTRLTVT.

The rearrangement joins TRBV2 to TRBJ2-3, with 14 bases matching TRBD2. Germline assignment: CDR1 SNHLY and CDR2 FYNNEI. This CDR3 has 15 residues. V lost 5 bases to trimming and J lost 6 bases; unmatched junction nucleotides: 4. The CDR3 region has the DNA TGTGCCAGCAGTTGGACTAGCGGGGGGCCTGATACGCAGTATTTT. Amino acid sequence: CASSWTSGGPDTQYF. The whole variable domain, filled in from reference TRBV2 and TRBJ2-3, reads EPEVTQTPSHQVTQMGQEVILRCVPISNHLYFYWYRQILGQKVEFLVSFYNNEISEKSEIFDDQFSVERPDGSNFTLKIRSTKLEDSAMYFCASSWTSGGPDTQYFGPGTRLTVL.

The chain employs TRBV2 and TRBJ1-2, with 12 bases matching TRBD1. From germline, CDR1 is SNHLY and CDR2 FYNNEI. This CDR3 is built from 15 residues. Unmatched junction bases numbered 3, after V lost 3 bases and J lost 4 bases. For the CDR3, the DNA is TGTGCCAGCAGTGAGGGACAGGGGGCTCTCTATGGCTACACCTTC. As protein: CASSEGQGALYGYTF.

V usage is TRBV12-3 or TRBV12-4 and J usage is TRBJ1-2, with 7 bases identical to TRBD1. The length of the CDR3 is 13 residues. Unmatched junction bases numbered 3, after V lost 5 bases and J lost 3 bases. The CDR3 loop reads CASSGTVHYGYTF. CDR3 nucleotide sequence: TGTGCCAGCAGTGGGACAGTCCACTATGGCTACACCTTC.